This T cell receptor (beta chain) was sequenced for a study of Ad26.COV2.S vaccination and SARS-CoV-2 variants (dated by TCRdb to the early 2020s). Turning to the overall study: Donors in the vaccine arm were drawn from COV1001, a phase I-IIa trial of Ad26.COV2.S in healthy adults that was multicentre, randomized, double-blind and placebo-controlled. A total of around 32 samples were included in the TCR-sequenced set, comprising roughly 20 Ad26.COV2.S vaccine recipients, 5 placebo recipients and 8 SARS-CoV-2 convalescent individuals. Trial participants were randomized into five groups of five: low-dose or high-dose Ad26.COV2.S given once or twice, or placebo on both occasions. Ad26.COV2.S was administered intramuscularly at 5 x 10^10 or 1 x 10^11 viral particles, either as a single shot or as two shots given 56 days apart. Throughout the experiments and outcome assessment, investigators stayed blinded to trial group allocation. The specificity and breadth of SARS-CoV-2-reactive T cell receptors after Ad26.COV2.S vaccination were assessed by TCRbeta repertoire sequencing.

The study at large found these results: Comparing responses between vaccine doses or regimens was not something the study was powered to do. After vaccination, spike-specific CD8+ and CD4+ T cell responses were reported to show substantial breadth. Spike-specific TCR breadth was higher in Ad26.COV2.S recipients than in placebo recipients (P = 0.0014). Vaccine and placebo recipients had similar non-spike TCR breadth, a finding consistent with the vaccine containing only spike. The authors noted that total T cell responses may have been underestimated by the TCR breadth and depth analyses.

TCRbeta CDR3 regions were sequenced with the immunoSEQ Assay. After extraction, genomic DNA underwent amplification by bias-controlled multiplex PCR, followed by high-throughput sequencing. The authors' pipeline ran thus. To quantify the absolute abundance of every unique TCRbeta CDR3 region, sequences were collapsed and filtered. Usable DNA was measured by amplifying reference genes present in all nucleated cells, and TCRbeta template counts were normalized to that usable DNA to estimate T cell fraction. Repertoire TCRs were annotated as SARS-CoV-2-specific by exact matching of V gene, CDR3 amino acid sequence and J gene to a known reactive TCR set. MIRA supplied the reference SARS-CoV-2 TCR set, which was filtered for enrichment in COVID-19-positive ImmuneCODE repertoires so that public or cross-reactive TCRs were removed. Using the MIRA antigens, annotated TCRs were further analysed by specific ORF or by position within an ORF. Breadth was defined as annotated unique rearrangements over total unique productive rearrangements; depth was the summed frequency of those rearrangements. Two-sided Wilcoxon rank-sum tests were used to compare TCR breadth between groups. Entries here come from immuneACCESS through TCRdb and include only in-frame sequences with V and J called. Some clones fail to appear in such tables; in the studies checked, an unresolved V gene covers under half of the shortfall, and the cause of the remainder is unknown. V, J and clone size were drawn from that table, and D and trimming were deduced from the DNA. The sample profile shows some 330,000 clones; roughly 90% of them were found once. Clones ranked in the top ten supply over 5% of the sample.

Points on this clone: No antigen is known for it. No much larger clonotype is one base removed from it; base qualities were not supplied.

The germline ends are 11 bases apart after V is trimmed by 7 bases and J by 4 bases. CDR1 and CDR2 (SNHLY, FYNNEI) derive from the germline V gene. From cysteine to phenylalanine, the CDR3 is 13 amino acids long. Of all the DNA, just the CDR3 is kept, 39 bases in frame from base 1. The intended sense of this specimen's treatment or condition label: about 20 received Ad26.COV2.S at low or high dose, single or two shots; about five received placebo; per-sample allocation not given. For vaccine and placebo recipients, the sequenced repertoires came from samples collected on day 63 after the first injection. In Cohort 1b, 20 to 25 adults aged 18-55 years were enrolled at a single site in Boston, USA, between 29 July and 7 August 2020. As a vaccine, Ad26.COV2.S was a replication-incompetent adenovirus type 26 vector that expressed a prefusion-stabilized SARS-CoV-2 spike protein derived from the original Wuhan strain.

This clonotype was sampled from a person between 18 and 65 years old who received the Ad26.COV2.S COVID-19 vaccine or a placebo. This sequence uses TRBV2 and TRBJ1-5; the D gene is unclear. Specimen: peripheral blood, collected in a trial of Ad26.COV2.S vaccine versus placebo. The sequence in DNA is TGTGCCAGCACCGACTTCCCGAATCAGCCCCAGCATTTT. Its translation is CASTDFPNQPQHF.